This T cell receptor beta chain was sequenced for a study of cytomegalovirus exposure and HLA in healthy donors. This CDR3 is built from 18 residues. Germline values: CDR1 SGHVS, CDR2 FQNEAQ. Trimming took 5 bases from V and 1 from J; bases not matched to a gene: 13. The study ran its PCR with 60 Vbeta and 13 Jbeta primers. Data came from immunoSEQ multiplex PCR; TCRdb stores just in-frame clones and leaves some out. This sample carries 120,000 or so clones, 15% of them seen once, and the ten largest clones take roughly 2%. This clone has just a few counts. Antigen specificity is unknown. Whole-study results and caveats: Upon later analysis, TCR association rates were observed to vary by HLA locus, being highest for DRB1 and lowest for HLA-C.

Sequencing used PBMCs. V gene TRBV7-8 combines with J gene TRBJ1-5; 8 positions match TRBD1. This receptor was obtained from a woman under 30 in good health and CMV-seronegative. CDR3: CASSLDRGMGQSNQPQHF. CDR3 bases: TGTGCCAGCAGCCTCGACAGGGGCATGGGACAAAGCAATCAGCCCCAGCATTTT.